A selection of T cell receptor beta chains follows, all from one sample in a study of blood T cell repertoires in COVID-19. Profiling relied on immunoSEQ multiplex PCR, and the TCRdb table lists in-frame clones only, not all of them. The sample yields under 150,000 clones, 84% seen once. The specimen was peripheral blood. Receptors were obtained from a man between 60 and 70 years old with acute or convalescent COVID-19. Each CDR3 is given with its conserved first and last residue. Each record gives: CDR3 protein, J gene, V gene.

cdr3_aa: CASSLGLQGVKYTEAFF
j_call: TRBJ1-1
v_call: TRBV5-1

cdr3_aa: CASSQAGGPGLAGYNEQFF
j_call: TRBJ2-1
v_call: TRBV7-8

cdr3_aa: CAWSSSGRATKYF
j_call: TRBJ2-7
v_call: TRBV30

cdr3_aa: CAWSVSHYRGRAAGELFF
j_call: TRBJ2-2
v_call: TRBV30

cdr3_aa: CASSQEDGGARETQYF
j_call: TRBJ2-5
v_call: TRBV4-1

cdr3_aa: CASSSSELSAQYF
j_call: TRBJ2-3
v_call: TRBV9

cdr3_aa: CASSLGQGIMNTEAFF
j_call: TRBJ1-1
v_call: TRBV19

cdr3_aa: CASKRDSTDTQYF
j_call: TRBJ2-3
v_call: TRBV12-3/TRBV12-4

cdr3_aa: CASRAGTGVTTEAFF
j_call: TRBJ1-1
v_call: TRBV2

cdr3_aa: CASSQNPSVGDTQYF
j_call: TRBJ2-3
v_call: TRBV4-1

cdr3_aa: CASSLLAGGRNTGELFF
j_call: TRBJ2-2
v_call: TRBV5-4

cdr3_aa: CATTRGTSGSYEQYF
j_call: TRBJ2-7
v_call: TRBV19

cdr3_aa: CASCPGWTAPKNTEAFF
j_call: TRBJ1-1
v_call: TRBV19

cdr3_aa: CASSPSGVGGYTF
j_call: TRBJ1-2
v_call: TRBV19

cdr3_aa: CASSLLAGGAYEQYF
j_call: TRBJ2-7
v_call: TRBV5-1

cdr3_aa: CASSKKQTGQITDTQYF
j_call: TRBJ2-3
v_call: TRBV21-1

cdr3_aa: CASSLTGKGTEAFF
j_call: TRBJ1-1
v_call: TRBV7-3

cdr3_aa: CASARGGLSNQPQHF
j_call: TRBJ1-5
v_call: TRBV7-9

cdr3_aa: CASSQQGARANVLTF
j_call: TRBJ2-6
v_call: TRBV19

cdr3_aa: CASRNRGPETDQPQHF
j_call: TRBJ1-5
v_call: TRBV2

cdr3_aa: CASSTGTQNYGYTF
j_call: TRBJ1-2
v_call: TRBV6-5

cdr3_aa: CASSTSRWHGYTF
j_call: TRBJ1-2
v_call: TRBV2

cdr3_aa: CASSLRGSFYNSPLHF
j_call: TRBJ1-6
v_call: TRBV27

cdr3_aa: CASSLQAGGPNEQFF
j_call: TRBJ2-1
v_call: TRBV7-3

cdr3_aa: CASRGVDRAEQYF
j_call: TRBJ2-7
v_call: TRBV5-6

cdr3_aa: CASASDFSGNTIYF
j_call: TRBJ1-3
v_call: TRBV19

cdr3_aa: CASSPPGQGNEKLFF
j_call: TRBJ1-4
v_call: TRBV5-1

cdr3_aa: CASSACHRGQGETQYF
j_call: TRBJ2-5
v_call: TRBV21-1

cdr3_aa: CASSLPTGAGQETQYF
j_call: TRBJ2-5
v_call: TRBV5-1

cdr3_aa: CAWKVTGLQTQYF
j_call: TRBJ2-5
v_call: TRBV30

cdr3_aa: CASSQASPTGELFF
j_call: TRBJ2-2
v_call: TRBV6-5

cdr3_aa: CATSRSGLNTGELFF
j_call: TRBJ2-2
v_call: TRBV19

cdr3_aa: CATRLAGDAETQYF
j_call: TRBJ2-5
v_call: TRBV10-3